This TCR beta chain is drawn from a study of T cells in localized non-small cell lung cancer. The CDR3 covers 14 residues. V gave up 5 bases and J gave up 8 bases, with 18 bases separating them. Germline V gene sequence: CDR1 SGHNT, CDR2 YENEEA. Comment on this clone: Its antigen is undetermined.

Study observations and caveats: In uninvolved adjacent lung, T cell clonality reached its highest value, exceeding tumor. A denser population of T cells in blood accompanied longer overall survival. For the top 100 tumor clones, a median approximately 61 also appeared in adjacent lung.

Sequenced by immunoSEQ multiplex PCR; TCRdb stores in-frame clones only, minus some. The table records 4,500 to 6,000 clones, about 33% of them present only once. The sample was lung tumor tissue, taken before any cancer treatment. The chain has TRBV11-3 and TRBJ1-2; D ambiguous. The source of this sequence is a woman aged 35 to 69 with stage II squamous cell lung carcinoma. CDR3 DNA: TGTGCCAGCAGCCAACCTCAAGACCTAGGCGGCTACACCTTC. Translation: CASSQPQDLGGYTF.